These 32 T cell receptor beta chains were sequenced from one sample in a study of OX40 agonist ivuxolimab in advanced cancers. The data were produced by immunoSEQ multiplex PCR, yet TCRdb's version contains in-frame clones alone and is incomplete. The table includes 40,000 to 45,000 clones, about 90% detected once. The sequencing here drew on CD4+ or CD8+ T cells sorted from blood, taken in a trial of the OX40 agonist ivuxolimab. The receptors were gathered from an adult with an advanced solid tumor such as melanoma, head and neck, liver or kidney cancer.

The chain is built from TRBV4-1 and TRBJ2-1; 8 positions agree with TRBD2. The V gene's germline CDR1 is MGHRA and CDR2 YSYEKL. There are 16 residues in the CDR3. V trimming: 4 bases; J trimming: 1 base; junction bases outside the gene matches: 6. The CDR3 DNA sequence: TGCGCCAGCAGCCGGGAACTAGCGGTATCCTACAATGAGCAGTTCTTC. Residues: CASSRELAVSYNEQFF.

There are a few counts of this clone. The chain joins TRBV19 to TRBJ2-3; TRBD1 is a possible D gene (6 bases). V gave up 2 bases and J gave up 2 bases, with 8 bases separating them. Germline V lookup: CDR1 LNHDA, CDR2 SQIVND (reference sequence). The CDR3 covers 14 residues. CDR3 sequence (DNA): TGTGCCAGTAGTATAACAGGGACCACAGATACGCAGTATTTT. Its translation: CASSITGTTDTQYF.

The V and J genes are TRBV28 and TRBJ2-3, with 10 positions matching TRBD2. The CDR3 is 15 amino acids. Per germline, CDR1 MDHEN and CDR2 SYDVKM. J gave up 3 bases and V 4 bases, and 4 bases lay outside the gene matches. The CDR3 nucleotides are TGTGCCAGCAGTTCAGCGGGAGGGAGAACAGATACGCAGTATTTT. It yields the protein CASSSAGGRTDTQYF.

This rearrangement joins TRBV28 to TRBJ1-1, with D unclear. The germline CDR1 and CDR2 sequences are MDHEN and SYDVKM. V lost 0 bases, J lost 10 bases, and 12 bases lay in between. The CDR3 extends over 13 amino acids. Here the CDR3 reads CASSLWRKVRAFF. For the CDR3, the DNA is TGTGCCAGCAGTTTATGGCGCAAGGTCAGAGCTTTCTTT.

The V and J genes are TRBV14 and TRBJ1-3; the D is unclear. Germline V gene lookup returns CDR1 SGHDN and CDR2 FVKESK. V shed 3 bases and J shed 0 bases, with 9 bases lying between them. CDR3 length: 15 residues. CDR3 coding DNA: TGTGCCAGCAGCCAGTGGGCGAACTCTGGAAACACCATATATTTT. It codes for CASSQWANSGNTIYF.

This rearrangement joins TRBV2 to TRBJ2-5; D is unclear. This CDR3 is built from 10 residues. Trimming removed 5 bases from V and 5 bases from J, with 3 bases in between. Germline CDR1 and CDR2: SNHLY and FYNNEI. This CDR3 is CASSLETQYF. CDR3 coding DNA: TGTGCCAGCAGTCTGGAGACCCAGTACTTC.

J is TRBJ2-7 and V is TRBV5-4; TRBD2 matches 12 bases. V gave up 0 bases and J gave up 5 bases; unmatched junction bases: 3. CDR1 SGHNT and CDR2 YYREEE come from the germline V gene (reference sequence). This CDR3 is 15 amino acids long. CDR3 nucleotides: TGTGCCAGCAGCTTGGGACTAGCGGGAGTAAACGAGCAGTACTTC. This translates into CASSLGLAGVNEQYF. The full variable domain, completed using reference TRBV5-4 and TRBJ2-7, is ETGVTQSPTHLIKTRGQQVTLRCSSQSGHNTVSWYQQALGQGPQFIFQYYREEENGRGNFPPRFSGLQFPNYSSELNVNALELDDSALYLCASSLGLAGVNEQYFGPGTRLTVT.

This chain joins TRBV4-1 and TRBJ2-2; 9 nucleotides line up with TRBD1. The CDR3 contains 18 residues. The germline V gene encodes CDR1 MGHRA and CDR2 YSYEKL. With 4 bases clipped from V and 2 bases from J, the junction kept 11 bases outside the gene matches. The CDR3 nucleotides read TGCGCCAGCAGCCGAGCCGGGAGGACAGGGGTTAACACCGGGGAGCTGTTTTTT. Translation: CASSRAGRTGVNTGELFF.

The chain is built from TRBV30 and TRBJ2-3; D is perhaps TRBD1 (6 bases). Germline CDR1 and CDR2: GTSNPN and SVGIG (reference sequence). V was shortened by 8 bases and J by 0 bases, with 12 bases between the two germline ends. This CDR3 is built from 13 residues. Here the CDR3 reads CARRTASTDTQYF. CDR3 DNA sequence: TGTGCCCGCCGGACAGCTAGCACAGATACGCAGTATTTT.

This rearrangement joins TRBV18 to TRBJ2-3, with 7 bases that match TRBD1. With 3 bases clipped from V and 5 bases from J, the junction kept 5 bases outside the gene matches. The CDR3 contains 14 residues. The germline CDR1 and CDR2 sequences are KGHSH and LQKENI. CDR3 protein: CASSPGQVGDTQYF. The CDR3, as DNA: TGTGCCAGCTCACCCGGACAGGTCGGAGATACGCAGTATTTT. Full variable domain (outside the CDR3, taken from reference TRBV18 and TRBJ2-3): NAGVMQNPRHLVRRRGQEARLRCSPMKGHSHVYWYRQLPEEGLKFMVYLQKENIIDESGMPKERFSAEFPKEGPSILRIQQVVRGDSAAYFCASSPGQVGDTQYFGPGTRLTVL.

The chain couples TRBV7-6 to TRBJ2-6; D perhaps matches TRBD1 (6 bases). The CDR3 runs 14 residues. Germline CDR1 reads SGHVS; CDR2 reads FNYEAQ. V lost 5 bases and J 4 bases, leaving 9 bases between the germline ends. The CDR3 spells CASSTGSGANVLTF. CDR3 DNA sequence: TGTGCCAGCAGCACAGGGTCCGGGGCCAACGTCCTGACTTTC.

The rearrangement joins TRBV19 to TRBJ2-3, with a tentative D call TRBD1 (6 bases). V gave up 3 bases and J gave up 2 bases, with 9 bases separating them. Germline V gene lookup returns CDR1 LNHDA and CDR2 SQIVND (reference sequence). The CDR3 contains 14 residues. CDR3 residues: CASSIGGHTDTQYF. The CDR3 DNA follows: TGTGCCAGTAGTATTGGGGGACACACAGATACGCAGTATTTT.

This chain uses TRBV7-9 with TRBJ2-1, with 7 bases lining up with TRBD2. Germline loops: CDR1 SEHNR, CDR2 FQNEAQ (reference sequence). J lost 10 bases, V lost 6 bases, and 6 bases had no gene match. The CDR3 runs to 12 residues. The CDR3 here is CASSTGGREQFF. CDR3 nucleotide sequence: TGTGCCAGCAGTACGGGAGGAAGGGAGCAGTTCTTC.

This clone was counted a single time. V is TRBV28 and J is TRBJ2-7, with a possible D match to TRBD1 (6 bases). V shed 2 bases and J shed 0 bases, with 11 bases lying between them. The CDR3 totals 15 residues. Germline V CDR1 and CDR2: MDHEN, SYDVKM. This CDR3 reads CASSLAGAVSYEQYF. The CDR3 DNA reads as TGTGCCAGCAGTTTAGCAGGGGCCGTCTCCTACGAGCAGTACTTC.

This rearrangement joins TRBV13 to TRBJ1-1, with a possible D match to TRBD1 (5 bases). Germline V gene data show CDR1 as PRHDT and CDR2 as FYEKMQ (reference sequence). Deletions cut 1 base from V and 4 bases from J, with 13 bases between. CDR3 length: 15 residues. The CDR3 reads CASSLVGGRGTEAFF. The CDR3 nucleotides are TGTGCCAGCAGCTTAGTCGGGGGGAGGGGCACTGAAGCTTTCTTT.

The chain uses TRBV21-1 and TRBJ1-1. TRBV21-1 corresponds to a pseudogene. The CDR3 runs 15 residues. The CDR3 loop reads CASSARTEGGTEAFF. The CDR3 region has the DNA TGTGCCAGCAGCGCCAGGACCGAGGGGGGCACTGAAGCTTTCTTT.

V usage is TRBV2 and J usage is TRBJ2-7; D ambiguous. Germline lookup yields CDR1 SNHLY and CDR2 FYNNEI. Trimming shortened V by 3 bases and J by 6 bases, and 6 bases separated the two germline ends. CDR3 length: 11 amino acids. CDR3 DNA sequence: TGTGCCAGCAGTGAGGTAGCCGAGCAGTACTTC. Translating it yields CASSEVAEQYF.

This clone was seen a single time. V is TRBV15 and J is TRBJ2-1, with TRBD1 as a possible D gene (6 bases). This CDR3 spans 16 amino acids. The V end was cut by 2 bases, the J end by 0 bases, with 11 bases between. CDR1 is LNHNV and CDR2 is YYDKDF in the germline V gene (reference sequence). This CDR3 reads CATSRWQGSSYNEQFF. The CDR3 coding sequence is TGTGCCACCAGCAGATGGCAGGGGAGCTCCTACAATGAGCAGTTCTTC.

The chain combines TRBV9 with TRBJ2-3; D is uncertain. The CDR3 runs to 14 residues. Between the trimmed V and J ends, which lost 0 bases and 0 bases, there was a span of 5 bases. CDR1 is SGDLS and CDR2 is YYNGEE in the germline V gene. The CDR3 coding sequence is TGTGCCAGCAGCGTAGAAGATAGCACAGATACGCAGTATTTT. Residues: CASSVEDSTDTQYF.

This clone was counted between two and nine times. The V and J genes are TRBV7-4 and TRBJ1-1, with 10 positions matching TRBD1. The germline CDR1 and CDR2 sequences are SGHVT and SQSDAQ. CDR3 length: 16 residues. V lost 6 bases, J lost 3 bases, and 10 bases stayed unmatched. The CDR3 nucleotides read TGTGCCAGCAGTCACTCGCTAGACAGGGGGCACACTGAAGCTTTCTTT. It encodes CASSHSLDRGHTEAFF.

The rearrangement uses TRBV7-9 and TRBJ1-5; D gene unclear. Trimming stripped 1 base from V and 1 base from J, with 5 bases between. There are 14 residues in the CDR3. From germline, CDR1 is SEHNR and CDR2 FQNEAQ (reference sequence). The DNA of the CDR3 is TGTGCCAGCAGCTTAGAAGGGAGCAATCAGCCCCAGCATTTT. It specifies CASSLEGSNQPQHF.

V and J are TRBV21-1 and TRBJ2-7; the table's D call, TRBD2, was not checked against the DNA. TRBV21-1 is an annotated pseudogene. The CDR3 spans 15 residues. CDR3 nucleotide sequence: TGTGCCAGCAGGGGGAGTCTAGCGGCCTACTACGAGCAGTACTTC. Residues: CASRGSLAAYYEQYF.

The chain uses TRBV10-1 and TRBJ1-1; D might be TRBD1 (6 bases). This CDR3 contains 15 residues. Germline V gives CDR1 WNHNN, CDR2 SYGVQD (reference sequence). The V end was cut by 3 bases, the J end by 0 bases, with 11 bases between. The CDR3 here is CASSEQGTLNTEAFF. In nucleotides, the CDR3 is TGCGCCAGCAGTGAACAGGGAACATTGAACACTGAAGCTTTCTTT.

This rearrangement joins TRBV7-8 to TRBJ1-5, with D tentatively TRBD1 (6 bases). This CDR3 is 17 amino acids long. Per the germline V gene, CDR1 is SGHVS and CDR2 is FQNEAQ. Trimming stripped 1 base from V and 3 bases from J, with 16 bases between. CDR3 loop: CASSLGGTLGHNQPQHF. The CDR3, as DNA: TGTGCCAGCAGCTTAGGCGGGACACTGGGGCACAATCAGCCCCAGCATTTT. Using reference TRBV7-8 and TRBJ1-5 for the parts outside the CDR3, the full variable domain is GAGVSQSPRYKVAKRGQDVALRCDPISGHVSLFWYQQALGQGPEFLTYFQNEAQLDKSGLPSDRFFAERPEGSVSTLKIQRTQQEDSAVYLCASSLGGTLGHNQPQHFGDGTRLSIL.

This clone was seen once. CDR3 region: CASSSSQLLVEEQYF. The CDR3 nucleotides are TGTGCCAGCAGCTCAAGTCAGCTCCTAGTTGAAGAGCAGTACTTC. The V and J genes are TRBV7-9 and TRBJ2-7; D unclear. CDR1 is SEHNR, CDR2 FQNEAQ, per germline (reference sequence). V was cut by 4 bases and J by 7 bases, with 20 bases left in between. This CDR3 is 15 amino acids long.

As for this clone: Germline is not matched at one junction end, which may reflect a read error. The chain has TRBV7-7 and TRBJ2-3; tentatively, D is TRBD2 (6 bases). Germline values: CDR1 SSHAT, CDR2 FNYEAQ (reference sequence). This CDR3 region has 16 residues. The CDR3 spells CASSAYSGRVPDTQYF. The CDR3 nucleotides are TGTGCTAGCAGCGCTTATAGCGGAAGGGTTCCAGATACGCAGTATTTT.

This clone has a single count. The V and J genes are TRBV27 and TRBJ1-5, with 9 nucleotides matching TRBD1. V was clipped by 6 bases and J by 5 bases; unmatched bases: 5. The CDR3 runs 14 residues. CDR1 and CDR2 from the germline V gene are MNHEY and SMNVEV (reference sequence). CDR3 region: CASSRQGGHQPQHF. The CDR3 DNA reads TGTGCCAGCAGCCGACAGGGGGGCCATCAGCCCCAGCATTTT.

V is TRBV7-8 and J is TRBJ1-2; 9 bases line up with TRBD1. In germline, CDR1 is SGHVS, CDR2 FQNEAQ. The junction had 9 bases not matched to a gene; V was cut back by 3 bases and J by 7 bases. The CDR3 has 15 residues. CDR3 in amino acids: CASSLKTGGVFGYTF. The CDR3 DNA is TGTGCCAGCAGCTTGAAGACAGGGGGTGTTTTTGGCTACACCTTC.

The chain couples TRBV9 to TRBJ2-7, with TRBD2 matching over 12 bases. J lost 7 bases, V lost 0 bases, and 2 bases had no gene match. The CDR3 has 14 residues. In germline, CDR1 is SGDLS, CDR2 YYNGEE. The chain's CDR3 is CASSVGLAGDEQYF. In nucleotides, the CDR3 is TGTGCCAGCAGCGTAGGACTAGCGGGAGATGAGCAGTACTTC.

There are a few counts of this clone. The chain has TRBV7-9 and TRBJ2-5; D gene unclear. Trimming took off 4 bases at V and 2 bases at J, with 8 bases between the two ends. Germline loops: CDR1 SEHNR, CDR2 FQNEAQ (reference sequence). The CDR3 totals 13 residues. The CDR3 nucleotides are TGTGCCAGCAGCTCCCCGAATCAAGAGACCCAGTACTTC. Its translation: CASSSPNQETQYF. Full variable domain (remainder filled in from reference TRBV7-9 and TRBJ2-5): DTGVSQNPRHKITKRGQNVTFRCDPISEHNRLYWYRQTLGQGPEFLTYFQNEAQLEKSRLLSDRFSAERPKGSFSTLEIQRTEQGDSAMYLCASSSPNQETQYFGPGTRLLVL.

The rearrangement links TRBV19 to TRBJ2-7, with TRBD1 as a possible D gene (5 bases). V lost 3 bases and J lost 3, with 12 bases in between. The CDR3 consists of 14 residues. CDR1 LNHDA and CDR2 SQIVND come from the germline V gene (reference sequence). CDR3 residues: CASSIDSLNYEQYF. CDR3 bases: TGTGCCAGTAGTATCGACAGCCTTAACTACGAGCAGTACTTC.

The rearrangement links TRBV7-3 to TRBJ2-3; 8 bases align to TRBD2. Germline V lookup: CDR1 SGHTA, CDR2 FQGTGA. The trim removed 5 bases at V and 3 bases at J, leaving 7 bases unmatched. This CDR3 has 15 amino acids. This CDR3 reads CASSPGTSRTDTQYF. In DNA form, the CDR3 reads TGTGCCAGCAGCCCGGGGACTAGTCGAACAGATACGCAGTATTTT.